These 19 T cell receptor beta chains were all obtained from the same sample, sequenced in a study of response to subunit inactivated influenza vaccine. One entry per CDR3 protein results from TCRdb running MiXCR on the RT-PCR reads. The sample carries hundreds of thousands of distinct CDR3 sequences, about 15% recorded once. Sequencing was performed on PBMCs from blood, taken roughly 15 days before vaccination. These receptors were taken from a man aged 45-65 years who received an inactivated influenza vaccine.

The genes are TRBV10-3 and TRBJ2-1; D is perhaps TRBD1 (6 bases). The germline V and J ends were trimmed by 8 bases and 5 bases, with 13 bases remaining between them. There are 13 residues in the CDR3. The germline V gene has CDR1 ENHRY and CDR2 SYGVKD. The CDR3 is CAIRQADHNEQFF. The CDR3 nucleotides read TGTGCCATCCGACAGGCAGACCACAATGAGCAGTTCTTC.

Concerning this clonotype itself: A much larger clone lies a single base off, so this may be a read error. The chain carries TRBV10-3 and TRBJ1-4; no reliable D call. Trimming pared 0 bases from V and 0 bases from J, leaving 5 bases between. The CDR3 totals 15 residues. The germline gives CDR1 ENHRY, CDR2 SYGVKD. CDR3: CAISESGTTNEKLFF. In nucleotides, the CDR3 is TGTGCCATCAGTGAGTCTGGGACAACTAATGAAAAACTGTTTTTT.

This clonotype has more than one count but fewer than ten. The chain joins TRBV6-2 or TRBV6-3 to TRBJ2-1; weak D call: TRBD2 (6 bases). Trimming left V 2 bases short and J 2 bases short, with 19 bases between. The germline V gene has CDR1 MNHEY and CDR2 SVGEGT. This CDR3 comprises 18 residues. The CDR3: CASSYPSSGLGPYNEQFF. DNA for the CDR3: TGTGCCAGCAGTTACCCTTCGAGCGGGCTTGGCCCCTACAATGAGCAGTTCTTC.

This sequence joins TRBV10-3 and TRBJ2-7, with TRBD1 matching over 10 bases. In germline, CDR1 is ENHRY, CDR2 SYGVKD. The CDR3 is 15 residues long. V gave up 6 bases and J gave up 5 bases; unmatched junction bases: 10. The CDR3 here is CAIRNRDRGPNEQYF. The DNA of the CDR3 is TGTGCCATCAGGAACCGGGACAGGGGTCCCAACGAGCAGTACTTC.

The CDR3 nucleotides are TGCAGCGGGGGGACAATGAACACTGAAGCTTTCTTT. This sequence encodes CSGGTMNTEAFF. The chain combines TRBV29-1 with TRBJ1-1; possibly TRBD1 for D (6 bases). This CDR3 is built from 12 residues. Per germline, CDR1 SQVTM and CDR2 ANQGSEA. V gave up 7 bases and J gave up 0 bases, with 9 bases separating them.

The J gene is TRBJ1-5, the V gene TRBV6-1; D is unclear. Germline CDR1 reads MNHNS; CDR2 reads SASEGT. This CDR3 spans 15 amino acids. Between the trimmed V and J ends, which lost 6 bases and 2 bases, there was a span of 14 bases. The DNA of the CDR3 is TGTGCCAGCAGGCTAACTACATTCGGCAATCAGCCCCAGCATTTT. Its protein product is CASRLTTFGNQPQHF.

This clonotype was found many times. The DNA for the CDR3 is TGTGCCAGCAGTTTTGGGTTCTATGGTATAACTAATGAAAAACTGTTTTTT. As protein: CASSFGFYGITNEKLFF. The chain is built from TRBV28 and TRBJ1-4; D is unresolved. CDR1 and CDR2 from the germline V gene are MDHEN and SYDVKM. CDR3 length: 17 residues. V gave up 3 bases and J gave up 1 base, with 15 bases separating them.

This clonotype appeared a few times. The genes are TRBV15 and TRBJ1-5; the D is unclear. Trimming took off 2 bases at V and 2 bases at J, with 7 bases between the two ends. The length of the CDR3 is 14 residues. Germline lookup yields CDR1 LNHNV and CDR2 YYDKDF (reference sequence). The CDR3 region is CATSRRQGNQPQHF. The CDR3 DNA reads TGTGCCACCAGCAGACGGCAGGGCAATCAGCCCCAGCATTTT. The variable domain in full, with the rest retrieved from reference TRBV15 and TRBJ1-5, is DAMVIQNPRYQVTQFGKPVTLSCSQTLNHNVMYWYQQKSSQAPKLLFHYYDKDFNNEADTPDNFQSRRPNTSFCFLDIRSPGLGDTAMYLCATSRRQGNQPQHFGDGTRLSIL.

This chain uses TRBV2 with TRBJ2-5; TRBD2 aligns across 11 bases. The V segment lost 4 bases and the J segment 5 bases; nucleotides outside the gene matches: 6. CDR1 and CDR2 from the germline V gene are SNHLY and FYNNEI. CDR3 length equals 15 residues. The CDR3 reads CASSGLAGPRETQYF. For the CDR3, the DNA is TGTGCCAGCAGTGGACTAGCGGGGCCCAGGGAGACCCAGTACTTC.

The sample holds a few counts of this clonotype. CDR3 sequence reads: CASSVAGTENYEQYF. CDR3 bases: TGTGCCAGCAGCGTAGCCGGGACGGAGAACTACGAGCAGTACTTC. The chain employs TRBV11-2 and TRBJ2-7; D assignment may be TRBD1 or TRBD2 (5 bases each). CDR1 is SGHAT, CDR2 FQNNGV, per germline. This CDR3 contains 15 residues. V was pared by 5 bases and J by 3 bases, with 17 bases between.

The CDR3 sequence: CASSPLGLIALGQFF. The CDR3 bases are TGTGCCAGCAGCCCCCTGGGTTTAATAGCCCTCGGGCAGTTCTTC. The V and J genes are TRBV11-1 and TRBJ2-1; D is uncertain. This CDR3 region has 15 residues. Germline CDR1 reads SGHAT; CDR2 reads FQDESV (reference sequence). V was cut by 5 bases and J by 12 bases, with 23 bases left in between.

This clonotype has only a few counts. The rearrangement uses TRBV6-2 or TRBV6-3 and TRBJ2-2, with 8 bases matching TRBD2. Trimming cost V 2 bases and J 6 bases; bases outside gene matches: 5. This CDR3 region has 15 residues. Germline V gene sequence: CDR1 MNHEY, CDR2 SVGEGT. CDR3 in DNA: TGTGCCAGCAGTTACGTGTCGGGAGGGGCCGGGGAGCTGTTTTTT. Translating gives CASSYVSGGAGELFF.

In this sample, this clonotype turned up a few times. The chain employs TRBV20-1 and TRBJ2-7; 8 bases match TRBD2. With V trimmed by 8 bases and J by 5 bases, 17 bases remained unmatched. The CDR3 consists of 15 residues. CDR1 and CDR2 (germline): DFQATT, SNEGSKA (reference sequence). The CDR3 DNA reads TGCAGTACACAAATCCTTCGGGGGGGCAGGGACGAGCAGTACTTC. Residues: CSTQILRGGRDEQYF.

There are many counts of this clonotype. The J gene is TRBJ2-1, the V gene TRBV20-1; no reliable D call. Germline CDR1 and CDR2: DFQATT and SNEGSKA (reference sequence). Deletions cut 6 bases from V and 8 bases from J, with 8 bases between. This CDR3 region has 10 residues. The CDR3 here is CSALRDEQFF. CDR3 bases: TGCAGTGCCCTGCGCGATGAGCAGTTCTTC.

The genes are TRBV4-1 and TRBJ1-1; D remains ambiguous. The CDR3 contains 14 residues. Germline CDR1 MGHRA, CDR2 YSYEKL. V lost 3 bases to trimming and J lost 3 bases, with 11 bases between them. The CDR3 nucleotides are TGCGCCAGCAGCCAGGGTTTCGGATACACTGAAGCTTTCTTT. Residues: CASSQGFGYTEAFF.

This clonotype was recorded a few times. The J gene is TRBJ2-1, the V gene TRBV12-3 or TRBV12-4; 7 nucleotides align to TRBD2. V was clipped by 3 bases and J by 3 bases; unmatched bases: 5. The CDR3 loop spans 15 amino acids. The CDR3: CASSFTAGLYNEQFF. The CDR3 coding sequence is TGTGCCAGCAGTTTTACAGCGGGACTCTACAATGAGCAGTTCTTC.

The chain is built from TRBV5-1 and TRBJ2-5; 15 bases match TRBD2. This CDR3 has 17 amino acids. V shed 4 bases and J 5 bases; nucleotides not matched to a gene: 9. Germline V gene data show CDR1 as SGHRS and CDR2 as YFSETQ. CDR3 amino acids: CASSPGLAGGRSETQYF. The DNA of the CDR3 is TGCGCCAGCAGCCCGGGACTAGCGGGGGGCCGATCTGAGACCCAGTACTTC.

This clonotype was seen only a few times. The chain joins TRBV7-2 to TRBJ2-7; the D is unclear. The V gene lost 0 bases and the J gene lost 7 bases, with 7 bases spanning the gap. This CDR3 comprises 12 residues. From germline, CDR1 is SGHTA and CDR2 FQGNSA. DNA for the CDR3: TGTGCCAGCAGCTTAGCGCAGTTTGAGCAGTACTTC. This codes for CASSLAQFEQYF.

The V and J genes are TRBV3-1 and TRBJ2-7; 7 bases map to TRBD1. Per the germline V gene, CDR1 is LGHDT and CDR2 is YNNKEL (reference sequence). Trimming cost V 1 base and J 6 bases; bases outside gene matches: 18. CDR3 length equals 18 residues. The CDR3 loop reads CASSQGHGTGTVPPEQYF. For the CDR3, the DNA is TGTGCCAGCAGCCAAGGACACGGTACCGGGACAGTCCCTCCCGAGCAGTACTTC.